What follows are 22 T cell receptor beta chains derived from one specimen sequenced in a study of metastatic and nonmetastatic thyroid tumors. Thyroid surgery was performed in patients who had received no treatment beforehand. TCRdb called clones again from the PCR reads with MiXCR. The sample contains around 41,000 clones, around 3.1% of which appear only once. Specimen: blood. These receptors originate from a female donor with papillary thyroid cancer or a benign thyroid nodule (not recorded which). Some clones in this sample may be carry-over from other donors' samples.

The table lists this clone with a few counts. The chain couples TRBV6-4 to TRBJ2-2; 7 positions match TRBD2. V was pared by 7 bases and J by 5 bases, with 4 bases of the junction left unmatched. Germline V gene sequence: CDR1 MRHNA, CDR2 SNTAGT. The CDR3 sequence is 13 residues long. CDR3: CASKGGGTGELFF. Here the CDR3 DNA reads TGTGCCAGCAAAGGCGGGGGTACCGGGGAGCTGTTTTTT.

This clone was seen many times. A junction boundary mismatches the germline segment, possibly from a read error. This rearrangement joins TRBV5-1 to TRBJ2-5; D might be TRBD2 (7 bases). This CDR3 contains 13 residues. CDR1 is SGHRS and CDR2 is YFSETQ in the germline V gene. The CDR3 DNA reads TGCGCCAGCAGATTGGGGGGGGCGGAGACCCAGTACTTC. This translates into CASRLGGAETQYF.

The table lists this clone with a few counts. The V gene is TRBV16, the J gene TRBJ2-1, with a possible D match to TRBD2 (6 bases). CDR3 size: 13 residues. The germline V gene has CDR1 KGHSY and CDR2 FQNENV. V was shortened by 7 bases and J by 3 bases, with 10 bases between the two germline ends. CDR3 in DNA: TGTGCCAGCATCCACGGGGGCTACAATGAGCAGTTCTTC. It translates to CASIHGGYNEQFF.

This clone has a count of ten or more. A clone one base away is much larger, so this may be a read error. Other DNA sequences in this specimen translate into the identical CDR3. J is TRBJ2-1 and V is TRBV20-1; 14 positions agree with TRBD2. V lost 6 bases, J lost 7 bases, and 11 bases stayed unmatched. Germline CDR1 and CDR2: DFQATT and SNEGSKA (reference sequence). CDR3 size: 16 residues. The CDR3 nucleotides read TGCAGTGCCAGTCGACTAGCGGGAGGGCCGTGGAATGAGCAGTTCTTC. This encodes CSASRLAGGPWNEQFF.

The chain joins TRBV24-1 to TRBJ1-3; D is unresolved. The germline V and J ends were trimmed by 2 bases and 2 bases, with 12 bases remaining between them. The germline CDR1 and CDR2 sequences are KGHDR and SFDVKD. The CDR3 extends over 16 amino acids. The CDR3 nucleotides are TGTGCCACCAGTGATTCGGCGGCGGCGACTGGAAACACCATATATTTT. As protein: CATSDSAAATGNTIYF.

This clone was detected many times. V and J are TRBV5-1 and TRBJ2-7; 9 bases are shared with TRBD2. Germline CDR1 is SGHRS and CDR2 is YFSETQ. The CDR3 loop spans 15 amino acids. The V gene end was trimmed by 3 bases and the J gene end by 3 bases; junction bases not matched to a gene: 7. This CDR3 is CASSSGGRAGYEQYF. CDR3 in DNA: TGCGCCAGCAGCTCGGGCGGGAGGGCCGGCTACGAGCAGTACTTC.

In this sample, this clone turned up many times. This chain joins TRBV28 and TRBJ2-6; D remains unclear. This CDR3 region has 15 residues. Per the germline V gene, CDR1 is MDHEN and CDR2 is SYDVKM. V shed 7 bases and J shed 0 bases, with 10 bases lying between them. The CDR3 DNA reads as TGTGCCAGCACCTCCCCAGCCTCTGGGGCCAACGTCCTGACTTTC. Encoded protein: CASTSPASGANVLTF. The whole variable domain, filled in from reference TRBV28 and TRBJ2-6, reads DVKVTQSSRYLVKRTGEKVFLECVQDMDHENMFWYRQDPGLGLRLIYFSYDVKMKEKGDIPEGYSVSREKKERFSLILESASTNQTSMYLCASTSPASGANVLTFGAGSRLTVL.

This clone was recorded many times. This chain connects TRBV6-1 to TRBJ1-3; D uncertain. The CDR3 is 13 residues long. V dropped 7 bases and J dropped 0 bases, with 7 bases sitting between them. Germline CDR1 is MNHNS and CDR2 is SASEGT. Here the CDR3 reads CASTQISGNTIYF. The CDR3 DNA follows: TGTGCCAGCACACAGATCTCTGGAAACACCATATATTTT.

This clone was counted only a few times. This rearrangement joins TRBV10-3 to TRBJ1-1, with D hard to call. V was shortened by 3 bases and J by 0 bases, with 5 bases between the two germline ends. The CDR3 is 13 residues long. In germline, CDR1 is ENHRY, CDR2 SYGVKD. The CDR3 DNA follows: TGTGCCATCAGTGACACCCTGAACACTGAAGCTTTCTTT. This gives the protein CAISDTLNTEAFF.

This clone was seen many times. This chain joins TRBV27 and TRBJ1-6; the match to TRBD1 covers 7 bases. The germline V gene has CDR1 MNHEY and CDR2 SMNVEV (reference sequence). Trimming took 4 bases from V and 7 from J; bases not matched to a gene: 7. The CDR3 has 15 residues. The CDR3 DNA is TGTGCCAGCAGTTCCAGAGGGGGCTTAAATTCACCCCTCCACTTT. Protein: CASSSRGGLNSPLHF.

This clone was seen many times. The chain carries TRBV3-1 and TRBJ2-7; D gene uncertain. Between the trimmed V and J ends, which lost 4 bases and 3 bases, there was a span of 13 bases. There are 14 residues in the CDR3. Looked up from germline, CDR1 is LGHDT and CDR2 is YNNKEL (reference sequence). Written as DNA, the CDR3 is TGTGCCAGCAGCCGAGGACCCCAGGACTACGAGCAGTACTTC. Residues: CASSRGPQDYEQYF.

The sample holds a few counts of this clone. The chain links TRBV6-1 to TRBJ2-7; 9 bases are a match to TRBD1. V was clipped by 5 bases and J by 5 bases; unmatched bases: 7. CDR1 and CDR2 from the germline V gene are MNHNS and SASEGT. The CDR3 sequence is 14 residues long. The CDR3 sequence is CASSTGTGRNEQYF. The CDR3 DNA reads as TGTGCCAGCAGTACTGGGACAGGGAGAAACGAGCAGTACTTC.

This chain links TRBV6-4 with TRBJ1-5, with D uncertain. Trimming cost V 5 bases and J 6 bases, with 11 bases left between them. Germline V lookup: CDR1 MRHNA, CDR2 SNTAGT. The CDR3 consists of 13 residues. The CDR3 DNA is TGTGCCAGCAGTATGAGTGTAGGTCAGCCCCAGCATTTT. It encodes CASSMSVGQPQHF.

This clone has just a few counts. The chain has TRBV6-5 and TRBJ2-7; 11 bases line up with TRBD1. The CDR3 totals 16 residues. V was clipped by 0 bases and J by 4 bases; unmatched bases: 5. CDR1 is MNHEY, CDR2 SVGAGI, per germline. The CDR3: CASSYSGRDRGYEQYF. CDR3 coding DNA: TGTGCCAGCAGTTACTCAGGGAGGGACAGGGGGTACGAGCAGTACTTC.

This clone has a count of ten or more. The chain has TRBV20-1 and TRBJ1-5; perhaps TRBD1 as D (6 bases). The CDR3 runs 14 residues. V lost 1 base, J lost 2 bases, and 9 bases lay in between. CDR1 is DFQATT and CDR2 is SNEGSKA in the germline V gene (reference sequence). The CDR3, as DNA: TGCAGTGCTAGAGTACAGGGTGGCAATCAGCCCCAGCATTTT. Translated: CSARVQGGNQPQHF.

This clone turned up a few times. J is TRBJ2-1 and V is TRBV7-9; the D is unclear. The CDR3 has 14 residues. The V gene's germline CDR1 is SEHNR and CDR2 FQNEAQ (reference sequence). V shed 5 bases and J shed 4 bases, with 12 bases lying between them. The CDR3 bases are TGTGCCAGCAGCCCTACTTACGATTACAATGAGCAGTTCTTC. Its translation: CASSPTYDYNEQFF.

This clone was observed at least ten times. The genes are TRBV2 and TRBJ1-2; 10 bases line up with TRBD1. V lost 6 bases to trimming and J lost 2 bases; unmatched junction nucleotides: 3. The CDR3 has 14 residues. Germline V gene lookup returns CDR1 SNHLY and CDR2 FYNNEI. The CDR3 here is CASRPGQGNYGYTF. The CDR3 DNA reads TGTGCCAGCAGACCGGGACAGGGGAACTATGGCTACACCTTC.

By share, this clone ranks as medium-sized. The sample holds other DNA sequences that translate to the same CDR3. CDR3 sequence: CASSLAGAANYGYTF. The DNA of the CDR3 is TGCGCCAGCAGCTTGGCCGGGGCAGCTAACTATGGCTACACCTTC. This rearrangement joins TRBV5-1 to TRBJ1-2; a possible D gene is TRBD1 (5 bases). With 0 bases removed from V and 0 bases from J, the gap between germline ends came to 9 bases. CDR3 length: 15 residues. Germline CDR1 reads SGHRS; CDR2 reads YFSETQ.

This clone has at least ten counts. At one end the junction does not follow the germline gene, possibly because of a read error. This rearrangement joins TRBV7-7 to TRBJ1-1, with 11 nucleotides matching TRBD1. This CDR3 comprises 13 residues. The germline V gene has CDR1 SSHAT and CDR2 FNYEAQ (reference sequence). In DNA form, the CDR3 reads TGTGCTAGCAGCCAGGGACAGGGGGCTGAAGCTTTCTTT. Its protein product is CASSQGQGAEAFF.

This clone occurred many times. The gene calls are TRBV6-1 and TRBJ2-1, with 7 bases that match TRBD2. CDR3 length: 15 amino acids. Germline CDR1 MNHNS, CDR2 SASEGT. V gave up 5 bases and J gave up 1 base; unmatched junction bases: 5. In DNA form, the CDR3 reads TGTGCCAGCAGTAAGTCTAGCGGATCCTACAATGAGCAGTTCTTC. Its protein is CASSKSSGSYNEQFF.

The chain links TRBV5-1 to TRBJ1-1; the D gene is possibly TRBD1 (5 bases). Trimming removed 0 bases at V and 6 bases at J, with 12 bases between. Germline CDR1 and CDR2: SGHRS and YFSETQ. The CDR3 is 14 amino acids. This chain's CDR3 is CASSLEVSGPEAFF. CDR3 DNA sequence: TGCGCCAGCAGCTTGGAGGTTTCGGGGCCTGAAGCTTTCTTT.

This clone occurred many times. V and J are TRBV9 and TRBJ2-6; D perhaps matches TRBD1 (6 bases). V shed 0 bases and J shed 2 bases, with 12 bases lying between them. Germline V CDR1 and CDR2: SGDLS, YYNGEE. This CDR3 contains 17 residues. This CDR3 reads CASSVGLGQAGANVLTF. The DNA for the CDR3 is TGTGCCAGCAGCGTAGGGTTGGGACAAGCTGGGGCCAACGTCCTGACTTTC.